This T cell receptor beta chain stems from a study of blood T cell repertoires in COVID-19. About the research overall: The samples span acute and convalescent COVID-19 from the United States, Italy and Spain. Nucleic acid was either cDNA or gDNA, and it came from T cells, B-cell-depleted T cells, or PBMCs.

Original methodology: It was from reference gene primer amplification that nucleated cell counts were estimated. Data came from immunoSEQ multiplex PCR; TCRdb stores just in-frame clones and leaves some out. V, J and clone size are those of that table, while D and trimming were read from the DNA. This repertoire shows 84,000 or so clones, 70% to 85% found once; its top ten account for about 11%. A total of 13 residues make up the CDR3, ends included. CDR1 and CDR2 from the germline V gene are KGHDR and SFDVKD. About this clone: No DNA is shown, since the ends of the CDR3 on it are uncertain; the CDR3 is the one TCRdb lists.

The rearrangement uses TRBV24-1 and TRBJ2-3; the listed D gene, TRBD1, was not tested against the DNA. Sequencing was performed on peripheral blood. The TCR sequence derives from a man aged 65-85 years with acute or convalescent COVID-19. This CDR3 is CATSVPGADTQYF.